The 32 T cell receptor beta chains below come from one sample, sequenced in a study of cytomegalovirus exposure and HLA in healthy donors (dated by TCRdb to about 2017). Receptors were amplified or captured by the immunoSEQ multiplex PCR assay. For the multiplex PCR, a mixture combining 60 forward primers for TCR Vbeta segments and 13 reverse primers for TCR Jbeta segments was used. The source is immuneACCESS, and TCRdb retained only in-frame sequences with V and J called. Part of the clones is not carried over; for the studies checked, unresolved V genes explain less than half of this, and the remainder is unexplained. The sample table contains about 150,000 clones; only one count was recorded for around four fifths of them. Around 1.5% of the sample comes from the top ten. The sample consisted of PBMCs. The receptor set was obtained from a woman aged 25 to 45 in good health and CMV-seronegative.

This chain links TRBV18 with TRBJ1-1; the D gene is possibly TRBD1 (6 bases). The CDR3 is made up of 13 amino acids. Germline CDR1 reads KGHSH; CDR2 reads LQKENI. V lost 6 bases, J lost 1 base, and 9 bases lay in between. The CDR3 DNA is TGTGCCAGCTCGGGACAAAAGAACACTGAAGCTTTCTTT. Translating gives CASSGQKNTEAFF.

Only a few counts were recorded for this clone. The genes are TRBV5-6 and TRBJ1-1; no clear D gene. The V gene lost 3 bases and the J gene lost 0 bases, with 6 bases spanning the gap. The CDR3 consists of 13 residues. Germline V gives CDR1 SGHDT, CDR2 YYEEEE. The CDR3 region is CASSYGVNTEAFF. CDR3 DNA: TGTGCCAGCAGCTACGGGGTGAACACTGAAGCTTTCTTT.

The chain carries TRBV9 and TRBJ2-7; D is possibly TRBD2 (5 bases). From germline, CDR1 is SGDLS and CDR2 YYNGEE. The V gene lost 4 bases and the J gene lost 0 bases, with 11 bases spanning the gap. The CDR3 sequence is 14 residues long. The CDR3 sequence is CASSLRAGSYEQYF. CDR3 bases: TGTGCCAGCAGCCTGCGGGCTGGCTCCTACGAGCAGTACTTC.

This clone was found a few times. V is TRBV19 and J is TRBJ2-7; unclear D gene. The CDR3 spans 13 residues. The V end lost 3 bases, the J end lost 1 base, and 7 bases lay between the germline ends. Germline CDR1 is LNHDA and CDR2 is SQIVND (reference sequence). CDR3 amino acids: CASSMGPSYEQYF. The CDR3 DNA reads as TGTGCCAGTAGTATGGGCCCGTCCTACGAGCAGTACTTC.

The chain carries TRBV4-1 and TRBJ2-5, with 7 bases that match TRBD1. Germline V lookup: CDR1 MGHRA, CDR2 YSYEKL. V shed 3 bases, J shed 1 base, and the junction held 8 bases outside the gene matches. The CDR3 totals 16 residues. The CDR3 spells CASSHPGRDSQETQYF. The CDR3 DNA is TGCGCCAGCAGCCATCCCGGTCGGGACAGCCAAGAGACCCAGTACTTC.

The genes are TRBV4-1 and TRBJ2-3; perhaps TRBD2 as D (6 bases). V lost 5 bases and J 3 bases, leaving 21 bases between the germline ends. This CDR3 is built from 17 residues. Germline CDR1 MGHRA, CDR2 YSYEKL. CDR3 region: CASSKPGLTAGTDTQYF. The CDR3 DNA follows: TGCGCCAGCAGCAAACCGGGACTCACCGCGGGGACAGATACGCAGTATTTT.

V gene TRBV18 combines with J gene TRBJ2-5; 9 nucleotides match TRBD2. Per germline, CDR1 KGHSH and CDR2 LQKENI. CDR3 length: 16 residues. J lost 1 base, V lost 3 bases, and 6 bases had no gene match. CDR3 sequence reads: CASSPTRGGVQETQYF. The CDR3, as DNA: TGTGCCAGCTCACCCACTCGCGGGGGGGTCCAAGAGACCCAGTACTTC.

This clone appeared a few times. The chain employs TRBV28 and TRBJ1-1; D remains unclear. CDR3 size: 12 residues. The V end lost 3 bases, the J end lost 7 bases, and 9 bases lay between the germline ends. The V gene's germline CDR1 is MDHEN and CDR2 SYDVKM. DNA of the CDR3: TGTGCCAGCAGTTTTGTTCCGGGTGAAGCTTTCTTT. Translated, it gives CASSFVPGEAFF. Using reference TRBV28 and TRBJ1-1 for the parts outside the CDR3, the full variable domain is DVKVTQSSRYLVKRTGEKVFLECVQDMDHENMFWYRQDPGLGLRLIYFSYDVKMKEKGDIPEGYSVSREKKERFSLILESASTNQTSMYLCASSFVPGEAFFGQGTRLTVV.

The V call is TRBV5-1, the J call TRBJ2-5, with 9 positions matching TRBD2. The V and J ends lost 1 base and 0 bases, in that order; junction bases with no gene match: 7. CDR1 and CDR2 (germline): SGHRS, YFSETQ. The CDR3 totals 17 residues. The DNA of the CDR3 is TGCGCCAGCAGCTTGCGGGGTCTAGCGGGGTACCAAGAGACCCAGTACTTC. Its protein product is CASSLRGLAGYQETQYF. Filled out from reference TRBV5-1 and TRBJ2-5, the complete variable domain reads KAGVTQTPRYLIKTRGQQVTLSCSPISGHRSVSWYQQTPGQGLQFLFEYFSETQRNKGNFPGRFSGRQFSNSRSEMNVSTLELGDSALYLCASSLRGLAGYQETQYFGPGTRLLVL.

The genes are TRBV28 and TRBJ1-2; no clear D. Germline loops: CDR1 MDHEN, CDR2 SYDVKM. The CDR3 extends over 13 amino acids. Trimming stripped 3 bases from V and 5 bases from J, with 10 bases between. The CDR3 is CASSLRLPYGYTF. The CDR3 nucleotides are TGTGCCAGCAGTTTGCGCTTACCTTATGGCTACACCTTC.

The genes are TRBV19 and TRBJ1-1; D gene ambiguous. Per the germline V gene, CDR1 is LNHDA and CDR2 is SQIVND (reference sequence). V shed 6 bases and J shed 6 bases, with 11 bases lying between them. The CDR3 has 12 amino acids. The DNA for the CDR3 is TGTGCCAGTAGGAACGAACACGCTGAAGCTTTCTTT. This codes for CASRNEHAEAFF.

The chain uses TRBV15 and TRBJ1-5, with 8 positions matching TRBD1. Germline V gene sequence: CDR1 LNHNV, CDR2 YYDKDF (reference sequence). The CDR3 loop spans 16 amino acids. Trimming cost V 1 base and J 10 bases; bases outside gene matches: 12. The chain's CDR3 is CATSRVWTGRGNPQHF. CDR3 in DNA: TGTGCCACCAGCAGAGTGTGGACAGGGCGGGGGAACCCCCAGCATTTT. Full variable domain (rest looked up from reference TRBV15 and TRBJ1-5): DAMVIQNPRYQVTQFGKPVTLSCSQTLNHNVMYWYQQKSSQAPKLLFHYYDKDFNNEADTPDNFQSRRPNTSFCFLDIRSPGLGDTAMYLCATSRVWTGRGNPQHFGDGTRLSIL.

This chain uses TRBV7-2 with TRBJ2-5, with D perhaps TRBD2 (5 bases). This CDR3 contains 17 residues. V gave up 2 bases and J gave up 0 bases, with 16 bases separating them. Germline V gene lookup returns CDR1 SGHTA and CDR2 FQGNSA. Written as DNA, the CDR3 is TGTGCCAGCAGCTTAAATCCCCCTAGCAGTTACCAAGAGACCCAGTACTTC. Translating gives CASSLNPPSSYQETQYF.

In its sample, this clone was seen once. J is TRBJ1-1 and V is TRBV18; tentative D call: TRBD1 (5 bases). The germline V gene encodes CDR1 KGHSH and CDR2 LQKENI. With 4 bases removed from V and 6 bases from J, the gap between germline ends came to 18 bases. The CDR3 is 15 amino acids. For the CDR3, the DNA is TGTGCCAGCTCACGAAAGCCCGGGAGGGACGCTGAAGCTTTCTTT. Translated: CASSRKPGRDAEAFF.

The chain combines TRBV7-2 with TRBJ2-5, with TRBD2 matching over 10 bases. Looked up from germline, CDR1 is SGHTA and CDR2 is FQGNSA. The trim removed 2 bases at V and 5 bases at J, leaving 5 bases unmatched. The CDR3 contains 15 residues. The CDR3 DNA is TGTGCCAGCAGCTTATGGACTAGCGGTCCGGAGACCCAGTACTTC. Translating gives CASSLWTSGPETQYF.

The chain recombines TRBV6-1 with TRBJ2-7; maybe TRBD2 (6 bases). Germline CDR1 and CDR2: MNHNS and SASEGT. The ends were cut back, 5 bases at V and 2 bases at J, with 10 bases in the middle. This CDR3 contains 13 residues. In nucleotides, the CDR3 is TGTGCCAGCAGTTCCTGGGGGGCCTACGAGCAGTACTTC. It specifies CASSSWGAYEQYF.

The V call is TRBV6-5, the J call TRBJ1-2; D uncertain. The CDR3 is 14 amino acids. V gave up 3 bases and J gave up 6 bases, with 14 bases separating them. Germline V gives CDR1 MNHEY, CDR2 SVGAGI. CDR3 DNA sequence: TGTGCCAGCAGTTATCTGACTCATCGGGATGGCTACACCTTC. This encodes CASSYLTHRDGYTF.

This chain uses TRBV2 with TRBJ1-3; 9 bases align to TRBD1. V shed 4 bases and J 1 base; nucleotides not matched to a gene: 5. The CDR3 sequence is 16 residues long. Germline V gene sequence: CDR1 SNHLY, CDR2 FYNNEI. The chain's CDR3 is CASSAAQGASGNTIYF. The CDR3 region has the DNA TGTGCCAGCAGTGCCGCACAGGGGGCTTCTGGAAACACCATATATTTT.

This clone was counted once. The chain couples TRBV5-1 to TRBJ2-5; TRBD2 aligns across 9 bases. This CDR3 is built from 14 residues. The V and J ends lost 4 bases and 4 bases, in that order; junction bases with no gene match: 5. Germline CDR1 SGHRS, CDR2 YFSETQ. CDR3 DNA sequence: TGCGCCAGCAGCCACGGACTAGCGAGAGAGACCCAGTACTTC. Amino acids: CASSHGLARETQYF.

This clone was detected only once. V gene TRBV28 combines with J gene TRBJ1-2; D is possibly TRBD1 (6 bases). The V gene's germline CDR1 is MDHEN and CDR2 SYDVKM. V gave up 2 bases and J gave up 3 bases, with 10 bases separating them. The CDR3 length is 14 residues. CDR3 amino acids: CASSLPRGYYGYTF. CDR3 DNA: TGTGCCAGCAGTTTACCCAGGGGCTACTATGGCTACACCTTC.

This chain uses TRBV6-5 with TRBJ1-5, with 8 bases identical to TRBD1. CDR1 is MNHEY, CDR2 SVGAGI, per germline. The CDR3 is 14 residues long. The trim removed 8 bases at V and 2 bases at J, leaving 5 bases unmatched. DNA of the CDR3: TGTGCCAGCGGCGTGACAGGGGGCAATCAGCCCCAGCATTTT. Protein: CASGVTGGNQPQHF.

The V gene is TRBV2, the J gene TRBJ2-2, with 8 bases identical to TRBD2. J was trimmed by 6 bases and V by 5 bases; bases with no gene match: 14. The germline V gene has CDR1 SNHLY and CDR2 FYNNEI. The CDR3 is 17 amino acids. CDR3 nucleotides: TGTGCCAGCAGTACTAGCGGTGTACATATTGGTTCCGGGGAGCTGTTTTTT. Translating it yields CASSTSGVHIGSGELFF.

In its sample, this clone was seen a few times. The rearrangement joins TRBV5-1 to TRBJ2-2, with a tentative D call TRBD2 (5 bases). The CDR3 totals 13 residues. The germline V and J ends were trimmed by 7 bases and 7 bases, with 14 bases remaining between them. Per the germline V gene, CDR1 is SGHRS and CDR2 is YFSETQ. The CDR3 is CASRQRSGGELFF. The CDR3 nucleotides are TGCGCCAGCCGTCAGCGGTCGGGCGGGGAGCTGTTTTTT.

This clone is a singleton in its sample. The rearrangement links TRBV18 to TRBJ1-4, with unresolved D. The CDR3 length is 15 residues. Deletions cut 2 bases from V and 1 base from J, with 8 bases between. CDR1 is KGHSH and CDR2 is LQKENI in the germline V gene. The DNA of the CDR3 is TGTGCCAGCTCACCAGAGGAGGGAACTAATGAAAAACTGTTTTTT. Translating gives CASSPEEGTNEKLFF.

The chain combines TRBV30 with TRBJ1-1, with TRBD1 as a possible D gene (5 bases). Germline V gene sequence: CDR1 GTSNPN, CDR2 SVGIG (reference sequence). The V and J ends lost 0 bases and 5 bases respectively, with 13 bases between them. This CDR3 is built from 14 residues. In nucleotides, the CDR3 is TGTGCCTGGAGTGTAGGAGGGGAAGGTACTGAAGCTTTCTTT. Translated: CAWSVGGEGTEAFF.

This chain links TRBV29-1 with TRBJ2-5, with 7 bases that match TRBD1. The germline V gene has CDR1 SQVTM and CDR2 ANQGSEA. The CDR3 has 14 residues. The V segment lost 7 bases and the J segment 7 bases; nucleotides outside the gene matches: 15. The CDR3 DNA sequence: TGCAGCGCTCAGGGGGACACCGGGGTTGGGACCCAGTACTTC. It yields the protein CSAQGDTGVGTQYF. The variable domain in full, with the rest retrieved from reference TRBV29-1 and TRBJ2-5, is SAVISQKPSRDICQRGTSLTIQCQVDSQVTMMFWYRQQPGQSLTLIATANQGSEATYESGFVIDKFPISRPNLTFSTLTVSNMSPEDSSIYLCSAQGDTGVGTQYFGPGTRLLVL.

This chain links TRBV5-6 with TRBJ2-1; TRBD1 might be the D (5 bases). Trimming pared 3 bases from V and 5 bases from J, leaving 9 bases between. Germline-derived CDR1 and CDR2 are SGHDT and YYEEEE. The CDR3 is 13 residues long. CDR3 region: CASSSEQDNEQFF. Written as DNA, the CDR3 is TGTGCCAGCAGCTCGGAACAGGACAATGAGCAGTTCTTC.

The V and J genes are TRBV5-1 and TRBJ2-5; 11 nucleotides agree with TRBD2. The trim removed 0 bases at V and 7 bases at J, leaving 2 bases unmatched. The germline gives CDR1 SGHRS, CDR2 YFSETQ. The CDR3 loop spans 14 amino acids. In DNA form, the CDR3 reads TGCGCCAGCAGCTTGGGAACTAGCGGGGGGACCCAGTACTTC. Translated, it gives CASSLGTSGGTQYF.

The V gene is TRBV2, the J gene TRBJ2-3; D perhaps matches TRBD1 (5 bases). There are 15 residues in the CDR3. V was shortened by 6 bases and J by 2 bases, with 15 bases between the two germline ends. The germline V gene has CDR1 SNHLY and CDR2 FYNNEI. CDR3 loop: CASSGDSRNTDTQYF. In DNA, the CDR3 is TGTGCCAGCAGCGGAGACAGCCGTAACACAGATACGCAGTATTTT.

The V gene is TRBV7-9, the J gene TRBJ2-7; D call uncertain. V lost 2 bases to trimming and J lost 8 bases, with 7 bases between them. Germline V gives CDR1 SEHNR, CDR2 FQNEAQ (reference sequence). This CDR3 is built from 11 residues. The chain's CDR3 is CASSLQDKQYF. CDR3 nucleotides: TGTGCCAGCAGCTTACAGGATAAGCAGTACTTC.

With respect to this clone: A read error may produce the germline difference seen at one junction end. The CDR3 reads CASSDRDRMKF. CDR3 sequence (DNA): TGTGCCAGCAGTGATAGGGACAGGATGAAATTC. The J gene is TRBJ2-7, the V gene TRBV2; 8 nucleotides align to TRBD1. CDR1 SNHLY and CDR2 FYNNEI come from the germline V gene. The CDR3 is 11 amino acids.

V gene TRBV19 combines with J gene TRBJ1-6, with 9 positions matching TRBD1. The CDR3 is made up of 15 amino acids. Germline-derived CDR1 and CDR2 are LNHDA and SQIVND (reference sequence). Trimming at V came to 3 bases and at J to 5 bases, leaving 2 bases not matched to a gene. CDR3 nucleotides: TGTGCCAGTAGTATTGGACAGGGGAATAATTCACCCCTCCACTTT. It is translated as CASSIGQGNNSPLHF.